This section outlines one T cell receptor beta chain sequence together with its context. This sample stems from a study of blood T cells in healthy people across ages. Sample-barcoded 5' priming and a J-beta primer mix drove a second PCR of 7 to 11 cycles. TCRdb called the 5' RACE reads again in MiXCR, with one record for every CDR3 protein. The sample yields some 550,000 distinct CDR3 sequences, 40% to 55% seen once. CDR3 length: 15 amino acids. V lost 5 bases and J lost 0; bases outside the gene matches: 4. Germline loops: CDR1 MNHNY, CDR2 SVGAGI (reference sequence). The chain has TRBV6-6 and TRBJ2-1, with 7 nucleotides matching TRBD2. What was sequenced was blood. The TCR comes from a man at least 80 years old in good health. The CDR3 sequence: CASSGGVSSYNEQFF. The CDR3 DNA reads TGTGCCAGCAGTGGGGGGGTGAGCTCCTACAATGAGCAGTTCTTC.